This T cell receptor (beta chain) originates from a study of human T cells and chemical hapten exposure. Study conclusions and caveats: TCRs at a frequency above 1 in 1000 stayed unchanged with DPC sensitization. Patch test score showed a positive correlation with PT1 expanded TCR counts.

A remark on this clonotype: No antigen is known for it.

TCRdb used MiXCR to reprocess the RACE reads, holding one entry per CDR3 protein. The table includes tens of thousands of distinct CDR3 sequences, 12% detected once. The time point was: patch test 1, 2 weeks after DPC sensitization. Treatment given: therapeutic diphenylcyclopropenone sensitization with weekly scalp DPC. Each patch-test visit's blood sample preceded patch application. Whole blood, unfractionated, served as the material for total RNA extraction. Sample: whole blood, taken in connection with sensitization to the hapten diphenylcyclopropenone (DPC). The TCR was taken from a woman aged 60-75 years with alopecia areata. Some clones in this sample may be carry-over from other donors' samples.

CDR3 sequence: CAWSVLGEPDNEQFF. DNA of the CDR3: TGTGCCTGGAGTGTTCTGGGCGAGCCCGACAATGAGCAGTTCTTC. The V and J genes are TRBV30 and TRBJ2-1; no clear D. The V end lost 0 bases, the J end lost 5 bases, and 14 bases lay between the germline ends. CDR1 is GTSNPN and CDR2 is SVGIG in the germline V gene (reference sequence). The CDR3 has 15 residues.